The T cell receptor (beta chain) described here comes from a study of molecular identifiers for immune sequencing clone quantification. Study-wide results and caveats: Barcode-sharing identical TCR molecules could underestimate highly expanded clone sizes.

This clonotype was seen many times. Its antigen is as yet unknown. MiXCR, run by TCRdb on the PCR reads, gives a single entry per CDR3 protein. The sample lists 550,000 to 750,000 distinct CDR3 sequences, 15% to 20% occurring once. This CDR3 is 13 amino acids long. The ends were cut back, 4 bases at V and 3 bases at J, with 7 bases in the middle. CDR1 is MGHRA, CDR2 YSYEKL, per germline. The sample consisted of naive CD8+ T cells from blood, with Jurkat cell RNA spiked in. The subset here: FACS-sorted CD8+CD4-CCR7+CD45RA+ naive T cells. The clonotype was recovered from a human donor in good health. Some libraries in this study had Jurkat cell RNA spiked in. The chain combines TRBV4-1 with TRBJ1-5; perhaps TRBD1 as D (5 bases). CDR3 protein: CASSRGANQPQHF. As DNA, the CDR3 is TGCGCCAGCAGCCGTGGGGCCAATCAGCCCCAGCATTTT.